This TCR beta chain was recovered during a study of blood T cell repertoires in COVID-19. Looking at the study overall: Acute-phase and convalescent COVID-19 samples originated in the United States, Italy and Spain. Sample material is recorded as cDNA or gDNA derived from T cells, B-cell-depleted T cells, or PBMCs.

Germline V gives CDR1 SGHTA, CDR2 FQGNSA. The CDR3 consists of 13 residues. The V end lost 7 bases, the J end lost 5 bases, and 13 bases lay between the germline ends. Assay used: immunoSEQ multiplex PCR; TCRdb lists only in-frame clones, some missing. The data contain around 360,000 clones, 87% of them singletons. Clinical histories supplied by participants themselves formed the basis of cohort assignment. All recovered Cohort 3 donors got two negative PCRs, got clearance, or saw symptom resolution. This TCR was sampled from a woman younger than 45 who had recovered from COVID-19. The sequenced sample consisted of PBMCs or T cells enriched from blood (not recorded which). The genes are TRBV7-2 and TRBJ2-3; the D gene is possibly TRBD2 (7 bases). The CDR3: CASNPGGGDTQYF. CDR3 nucleotides: TGTGCCAGCAACCCGGGGGGCGGAGATACGCAGTATTTT.